This TCR beta chain was captured in a study of blood T cell repertoires in COVID-19. Study summary: Researchers got acute and convalescent COVID-19 samples from the United States, Italy and Spain. Sample material is recorded as cDNA or gDNA derived from T cells, B-cell-depleted T cells, or PBMCs.

The length of the CDR3 is 13 residues. Germline V gene lookup returns CDR1 SGHTA and CDR2 FQGNSA. Deletions cut 5 bases from V and 1 base from J, with 6 bases between. In the authors' workflow: By means of reference gene primer amplification, nucleated cell counts were estimated. TCRdb keeps only in-frame clones here, not all; method: immunoSEQ multiplex PCR. The V and J calls and clone size are taken from that table; D and trimming were inferred from the DNA. The table shows 65,000 to 80,000 clones, with 70% to 90% occurring only once. The chain couples TRBV7-2 to TRBJ1-3; D unresolved. This receptor was identified in an elderly man in a cohort sampled during active COVID-19. Input material: peripheral blood. CDR3 nucleotide sequence: TGTGCCAGCAGCCCACATTCTGGAAACACCATATATTTT. Its protein product is CASSPHSGNTIYF.